Each of the 25 T cell receptor beta chains below was sequenced from the same sample in a study of blood T cell repertoires in COVID-19. Profiling relied on immunoSEQ multiplex PCR, and the TCRdb table lists in-frame clones only, not all of them. Of a few hundred thousand clones in the sample, 85% to 90% were seen once. Input material: PBMCs or T cells enriched from blood (not recorded which). The source of these receptors is a man aged 18 to 30 who had recovered from COVID-19.

This clone was counted between two and nine times. The sample holds other DNA sequences that translate to the same CDR3. The genes are TRBV6-5 and TRBJ2-7, with 7 bases aligning to TRBD1. Germline values: CDR1 MNHEY, CDR2 SVGAGI. There are 15 residues in the CDR3. The V segment lost 0 bases and the J segment 3 bases; nucleotides outside the gene matches: 5. The CDR3 region is CASSYSLQGNYEQYF. CDR3 nucleotides: TGTGCCAGCAGTTACTCGCTACAGGGGAACTACGAGCAGTACTTC.

This chain joins TRBV14 and TRBJ2-1; 8 bases match TRBD2. The junction had 8 bases not matched to a gene; V was cut back by 3 bases and J by 4 bases. This CDR3 region has 16 residues. In germline, CDR1 is SGHDN, CDR2 FVKESK. The CDR3 loop is CASSQLASGPYNEQFF. CDR3 in DNA: TGTGCCAGCAGCCAGCTCGCTAGCGGGCCGTACAATGAGCAGTTCTTC. The whole variable domain, filled in from reference TRBV14 and TRBJ2-1, reads EAGVTQFPSHSVIEKGQTVTLRCDPISGHDNLYWYRRVMGKEIKFLLHFVKESKQDESGMPNNRFLAERTGGTYSTLKVQPAELEDSGVYFCASSQLASGPYNEQFFGPGTRLTVL.

The V call is TRBV9, the J call TRBJ1-5; TRBD1 might be the D (5 bases). V dropped 2 bases and J dropped 0 bases, with 9 bases sitting between them. The germline V gene encodes CDR1 SGDLS and CDR2 YYNGEE. This CDR3 spans 15 amino acids. Here the CDR3 reads CASSVGGYSNQPQHF. The CDR3 region has the DNA TGTGCCAGCAGCGTCGGGGGATATAGCAATCAGCCCCAGCATTTT.

The chain couples TRBV10-3 to TRBJ2-3, with D hard to call. Per the germline V gene, CDR1 is ENHRY and CDR2 is SYGVKD. V was trimmed by 10 bases and J by 7 bases, leaving 18 bases between them. The CDR3 extends over 13 amino acids. The CDR3 bases are TGTGCCAAAATGGCAAGACTTACCAATACGCAGTATTTT. Its protein is CAKMARLTNTQYF.

This clone appeared once. The chain joins TRBV30 to TRBJ1-5, with D possibly matching TRBD1 (5 bases). Germline-derived CDR1 and CDR2 are GTSNPN and SVGIG (reference sequence). There are 17 residues in the CDR3. Trimming cost V 0 bases and J 0 bases, with 15 bases left between them. CDR3 residues: CAWSVGAISDSNQPQHF. CDR3 DNA: TGTGCCTGGAGTGTAGGGGCAATATCTGATAGCAATCAGCCCCAGCATTTT.

This clone has only one observation. The V call is TRBV6-5, the J call TRBJ2-1; 9 nucleotides align to TRBD2. This CDR3 is built from 13 residues. CDR1 is MNHEY and CDR2 is SVGAGI in the germline V gene. J lost 15 bases, V lost 0 bases, and 6 bases had no gene match. The CDR3 reads CASSYSQREALFF. In DNA, the CDR3 is TGTGCCAGCAGTTACTCGCAGCGGGAGGCCCTGTTCTTC.

This clone was picked up a small number of times. V gene TRBV5-1 combines with J gene TRBJ1-2; 7 nucleotides line up with TRBD1. The J segment lost 5 bases and the V segment lost 4 bases, leaving 5 bases of the junction unmatched. CDR1 is SGHRS, CDR2 YFSETQ, per germline. The CDR3 spans 13 residues. The CDR3 here is CASSPDRSYGYTF. The CDR3 DNA follows: TGCGCCAGCAGCCCGGACAGGTCGTATGGCTACACCTTC.

The chain joins TRBV6-4 to TRBJ1-5; D is unresolved. CDR3 length: 13 residues. Trimming stripped 9 bases from V and 2 bases from J, with 11 bases between. Germline-derived CDR1 and CDR2 are MRHNA and SNTAGT. The CDR3 bases are TGTGCCAGTCTCAGGTGTTGCAATCAGCCCCAGCATTTT. This encodes CASLRCCNQPQHF.

The CDR3 region has the DNA TGTGCCAGCAGCCAAGGGGGGGGCAAAAACATTCAGTACTTC. Translating gives CASSQGGGKNIQYF. The chain links TRBV3-1 (or the pseudogene TRBV3-2) to TRBJ2-4, with TRBD2 identical over 7 bases. Unmatched junction bases numbered 0, after V lost 1 base and J lost 3 bases. CDR3 length: 14 residues. CDR1 is LGHDT, CDR2 YNNKEL, per germline (reference sequence).

V gene TRBV5-8 combines with J gene TRBJ2-5; 10 bases fit TRBD1. The CDR3 sequence is 15 residues long. Germline CDR1 is SGHTS and CDR2 is YDEGEE. Losses at the gene ends were 4 bases for V and 3 bases for J; bases not matched to a gene: 6. CDR3 bases: TGTGCCAGCAGCCCGGGACAGGGGCTCGAAGAGACCCAGTACTTC. Translating gives CASSPGQGLEETQYF.

The chain combines TRBV25-1 with TRBJ2-7; D is uncertain. The CDR3 has 11 amino acids. The V gene lost 3 bases and the J gene lost 3 bases, with 3 bases spanning the gap. Germline V gives CDR1 MGHDK, CDR2 SYGVNS. DNA for the CDR3: TGTGCCAGCAGTGACCTCTACGAGCAGTACTTC. Protein product: CASSDLYEQYF.

This sequence joins TRBV18 and TRBJ1-4; TRBD1 agrees at 7 bases. Trimming removed 3 bases from V and 12 bases from J; junction bases left unmatched: 10. Germline CDR1 KGHSH, CDR2 LQKENI. The CDR3 is 14 residues long. CDR3 sequence (DNA): TGTGCCAGCTCACCCGGCGATGACAGGGTCGAACTGTTTTTT. This translates into CASSPGDDRVELFF.

This chain links TRBV18 with TRBJ1-2; D might be TRBD1 (6 bases). The CDR3 contains 15 residues. Germline V gene lookup returns CDR1 KGHSH and CDR2 LQKENI. Between the trimmed V and J ends, which lost 3 bases and 5 bases, there was a span of 16 bases. The CDR3, as DNA: TGTGCCAGCTCACCGGCTGCGGGGGCGGAATATGGCTACACCTTC. As protein: CASSPAAGAEYGYTF.

The chain uses TRBV11-2 and TRBJ1-1, with 7 positions matching TRBD1. Germline CDR1 SGHAT, CDR2 FQNNGV. J gave up 5 bases and V 5 bases, and 14 bases lay outside the gene matches. The CDR3 spans 16 residues. CDR3 DNA sequence: TGTGCCAGCAGCCCCCTAAGCGAGGGGGCAGTGACTGAAGCTTTCTTT. Translating gives CASSPLSEGAVTEAFF.

The gene calls are TRBV10-3 and TRBJ1-5, with D perhaps TRBD1 (6 bases). Between the trimmed V and J ends, which lost 4 bases and 5 bases, there was a span of 9 bases. CDR3 length equals 13 residues. The germline V gene has CDR1 ENHRY and CDR2 SYGVKD. The CDR3 DNA sequence: TGTGCCATCAGTGGGACAGCGGATCAGCCCCAGCATTTT. Amino acid sequence: CAISGTADQPQHF.

The V gene is TRBV2, the J gene TRBJ2-7; D remains unclear. The CDR3 extends over 12 amino acids. Trimming took 0 bases from V and 7 from J, leaving 7 bases between them. Germline values: CDR1 SNHLY, CDR2 FYNNEI. CDR3 coding DNA: TGTGCCAGCAGTGAAGCCATCGGGGAGCAGTACTTC. Protein product: CASSEAIGEQYF.

This clone appeared a single time. The rearrangement joins TRBV10-2 to TRBJ2-7; 7 nucleotides match TRBD2. Germline V gives CDR1 WSHSY, CDR2 SAAADI. This CDR3 spans 14 amino acids. Trimming took 4 bases from V and 4 from J; bases not matched to a gene: 7. The chain's CDR3 is CASSVGGAGYEQYF. The CDR3 nucleotides read TGCGCCAGCAGTGTGGGGGGAGCGGGGTACGAGCAGTACTTC.

The chain has TRBV29-1 and TRBJ2-7; 8 positions match TRBD1. The CDR3 runs to 15 residues. CDR1 and CDR2 (germline): SQVTM, ANQGSEA. J was trimmed by 2 bases and V by 4 bases; bases with no gene match: 10. CDR3 coding DNA: TGCAGCGTTGGGGTTCGGGACAGGCTCCCCTACGAGCAGTACTTC. Residues: CSVGVRDRLPYEQYF.

The V call is TRBV7-3, the J call TRBJ2-2; 15 bases line up with TRBD2. The CDR3 is 20 residues long. V was pared by 1 base and J by 2 bases, with 8 bases of the junction left unmatched. The V gene's germline CDR1 is SGHTA and CDR2 FQGTGA. In nucleotides, the CDR3 is TGTGCCAGCAGCTTAAGGAGTGGACTAGCGGGAGGGCCCAACACCGGGGAGCTGTTTTTT. Protein: CASSLRSGLAGGPNTGELFF. The whole variable domain, remainder taken from reference TRBV7-3 and TRBJ2-2, is GAGVSQTPSNKVTEKGKYVELRCDPISGHTALYWYRQSLGQGPEFLIYFQGTGAADDSGLPNDRFFAVRPEGSVSTLKIQRTERGDSAVYLCASSLRSGLAGGPNTGELFFGEGSRLTVL.

The chain carries TRBV3-1 (or the pseudogene TRBV3-2) and TRBJ1-5; a possible D gene is TRBD1 (5 bases). There are 13 residues in the CDR3. Germline CDR1 and CDR2: LGHDT and YNNKEL (reference sequence). Trimming pared 4 bases from V and 4 bases from J, leaving 8 bases between. The CDR3 is CASSLQGNQPQHF. In DNA, the CDR3 is TGTGCCAGCAGCCTCCAGGGTAATCAGCCCCAGCATTTT.

This clone was detected only once. The chain employs TRBV27 and TRBJ1-3; D uncertain. This CDR3 comprises 12 residues. Germline values: CDR1 MNHEY, CDR2 SMNVEV (reference sequence). Trimming took off 6 bases at V and 0 bases at J, with 3 bases between the two ends. The CDR3 nucleotides are TGTGCCAGCAGGAGCTCTGGAAACACCATATATTTT. It is translated as CASRSSGNTIYF.

A few counts support this clone. This chain links TRBV5-1 with TRBJ1-1; 7 bases fit TRBD1. The CDR3 contains 17 residues. V shed 4 bases and J 1 base; nucleotides not matched to a gene: 13. CDR1 is SGHRS and CDR2 is YFSETQ in the germline V gene. In DNA form, the CDR3 reads TGCGCCAGCAGCCTCGCTCCGGCCGGGACAGCGAACACTGAAGCTTTCTTT. Amino acid sequence: CASSLAPAGTANTEAFF.

The CDR3 protein is CASSRGTTNEKLFF. CDR3 nucleotides: TGTGCCAGCAGTCGGGGAACAACTAATGAAAAACTGTTTTTT. The V and J genes are TRBV28 and TRBJ1-4; the D is unclear. The germline gives CDR1 MDHEN, CDR2 SYDVKM. V lost 5 bases and J lost 0, with 7 bases in between. The CDR3 loop spans 14 amino acids.

This rearrangement joins TRBV19 to TRBJ2-3; perhaps TRBD1 as D (5 bases). CDR1 is LNHDA and CDR2 is SQIVND in the germline V gene (reference sequence). The CDR3 extends over 15 amino acids. V was trimmed by 5 bases and J by 2 bases, leaving 14 bases between them. The CDR3 protein is CASSATAQTTDTQYF. The CDR3 coding sequence is TGTGCCAGTAGTGCGACAGCCCAAACCACAGATACGCAGTATTTT.

V and J are TRBV7-2 and TRBJ1-3; no firm D call. V dropped 3 bases and J dropped 3 bases, with 6 bases sitting between them. Germline lookup yields CDR1 SGHTA and CDR2 FQGNSA. The CDR3 is made up of 13 amino acids. This CDR3 reads CASSFLNGNTIYF. The CDR3 region has the DNA TGTGCCAGCAGCTTCCTTAATGGAAACACCATATATTTT.